This TCR beta chain appears in the sequencing data of a study of shared clonotypes between healthy human individuals. TCRdb's table, derived via immunoSEQ multiplex PCR, lists solely in-frame clones and lacks some. Among approximately 1,000,000 clones listed, roughly 80% were seen once. In the case of this clone: This sample also contains other DNA sequences that code for the same CDR3.

This CDR3 has 14 residues. Trimming cost V 4 bases and J 3 bases, with 12 bases left between them. Germline CDR1 is SQVTM and CDR2 is ANQGSEA. The chain joins TRBV29-1 to TRBJ2-2, with a tentative D call TRBD2 (5 bases). Specimen: memory CD4+ T cells from PBMCs. Subset in this sample: CD45RA-negative fraction. The source is a man between 18 and 35 years old in good health. Some clones in this sample may be carry-over from other donors' samples. The CDR3 region is CSVGTPADTGELFF. The DNA of the CDR3 is TGCAGCGTTGGGACTCCCGCGGACACCGGGGAGCTGTTTTTT.